Following are 10 T cell receptor beta chains from one sample sequenced in a study of blood T cell repertoires in COVID-19. This table comes from immunoSEQ multiplex PCR, and its TCRdb copy is limited to in-frame clones, with some not included. There are 350,000 to 500,000 clones in the sample; roughly 88% occur only once, and approximately 1.5% lies in the top ten. The sequenced sample consisted of PBMCs or T cells enriched from blood (not recorded which). The receptor set was obtained from a woman between 18 and 29 years old who had been exposed to COVID-19.

The V and J genes are TRBV5-1 and TRBJ2-3, with D tentatively TRBD2 (5 bases). Trimming took off 0 bases at V and 2 bases at J, with 10 bases between the two ends. Germline V gene data show CDR1 as SGHRS and CDR2 as YFSETQ. This CDR3 region has 15 residues. The CDR3 nucleotides are TGCGCCAGCAGCTTGGATCCAGGACTCACAGATACGCAGTATTTT. This encodes CASSLDPGLTDTQYF.

This clone was detected only once. The DNA of the CDR3 is TGTGCCAGCAGCATCAGGGACAGCACTGAAGCTTTCTTT. Translating gives CASSIRDSTEAFF. The rearrangement uses TRBV7-9 and TRBJ1-1; 7 bases align to TRBD1. The CDR3 runs to 13 residues. Trimming cost V 5 bases and J 4 bases; bases outside gene matches: 4. Germline CDR1 and CDR2: SEHNR and FQNEAQ (reference sequence).

The chain couples TRBV9 to TRBJ2-2; 8 positions match TRBD2. Looked up from germline, CDR1 is SGDLS and CDR2 is YYNGEE. J was trimmed by 0 bases and V by 4 bases; bases with no gene match: 5. The CDR3 is made up of 16 amino acids. CDR3 residues: CASSMHSGTNTGELFF. The CDR3 nucleotides are TGTGCCAGCAGCATGCATAGCGGGACGAACACCGGGGAGCTGTTTTTT.

The chain is built from TRBV28 and TRBJ2-6; 11 bases are a match to TRBD1. The ends lost 6 bases at V and 0 bases at J; junction bases unmatched: 10. Germline assignment: CDR1 MDHEN and CDR2 SYDVKM. The CDR3 runs 19 residues. CDR3 region: CASSPNPGTGGSGANVLTF. In DNA form, the CDR3 reads TGTGCCAGCAGCCCCAATCCCGGGACAGGGGGCTCTGGGGCCAACGTCCTGACTTTC. Supplemented by reference TRBV28 and TRBJ2-6, the full variable domain reads DVKVTQSSRYLVKRTGEKVFLECVQDMDHENMFWYRQDPGLGLRLIYFSYDVKMKEKGDIPEGYSVSREKKERFSLILESASTNQTSMYLCASSPNPGTGGSGANVLTFGAGSRLTVL.

The chain carries TRBV28 and TRBJ1-1; D uncertain. Germline CDR1 MDHEN, CDR2 SYDVKM. The CDR3 consists of 13 residues. V lost 3 bases to trimming and J lost 5 bases, with 10 bases between them. This CDR3 is CASSLVGGTEAFF. In DNA, the CDR3 is TGTGCCAGCAGTTTGGTGGGAGGTACTGAAGCTTTCTTT.

The J gene is TRBJ1-5, the V gene TRBV29-1; 7 nucleotides agree with TRBD1. The CDR3 runs to 14 residues. Germline CDR1 reads SQVTM; CDR2 reads ANQGSEA. V lost 4 bases, J lost 1 base, and 4 bases stayed unmatched. CDR3 DNA sequence: TGCAGCGTTGCTCCGGGACAGAGCAATCAGCCCCAGCATTTT. Amino acids: CSVAPGQSNQPQHF.

This clone came up a few times. The J gene is TRBJ1-2, the V gene TRBV21-1; no check of the table's D call, TRBD1, against the DNA was made. TRBV21-1 is described as a pseudogene. CDR3 size: 16 residues. In nucleotides, the CDR3 is TGTGCCAGCAGAGATCTCCCCGGGACAGGGGGCGAGGGCTACACCTTC. Its translation is CASRDLPGTGGEGYTF.

CDR3 coding DNA: TGTGCCAGCGGACTCTCCAATCAGCCCCAGCATTTT. It codes for CASGLSNQPQHF. The rearrangement uses TRBV27 and TRBJ1-5; D unclear. The V gene lost 8 bases and the J gene lost 3 bases, with 8 bases spanning the gap. Germline V lookup: CDR1 MNHEY, CDR2 SMNVEV (reference sequence). The CDR3 covers 12 residues.

The chain employs TRBV28 and TRBJ1-3; a possible D gene is TRBD1 (5 bases). V lost 6 bases and J lost 0, with 21 bases in between. CDR1 MDHEN and CDR2 SYDVKM come from the germline V gene. The CDR3 covers 18 residues. The CDR3 DNA reads TGTGCCAGCAGCGACCCCCCGGGACTTCTCTCCTCTGGAAACACCATATATTTT. Translating gives CASSDPPGLLSSGNTIYF.

The V gene is TRBV9, the J gene TRBJ1-2; D not certain. V was clipped by 0 bases and J by 1 base, with 10 bases between them. Germline CDR1 and CDR2: SGDLS and YYNGEE. CDR3 length: 15 amino acids. CDR3 in DNA: TGTGCCAGCAGCGTAGCTGGAGGGATTAACTATGGCTACACCTTC. This codes for CASSVAGGINYGYTF.